Described below is a single TCR beta chain sequence and its context. This entry comes from a study of blood T cell repertoires in COVID-19. Across the whole study: The study drew acute and convalescent COVID-19 samples from the United States, Italy and Spain.

Profiling relied on immunoSEQ multiplex PCR, and the TCRdb table lists in-frame clones only, not all of them. In the table there are 150,000 to 200,000 clones, approximately 95% of which are singletons. The material sequenced was peripheral blood. The TCR sequence derives from a woman in her 50s with acute or convalescent COVID-19.

The CDR3 loop reads CASSLTDPETQYF. The CDR3 DNA is TGTGCCAGCAGTTTGACAGATCCCGAGACCCAGTACTTC. The genes are TRBV6-6 and TRBJ2-5; D might be TRBD1 (5 bases). With 4 bases removed from V and 5 bases from J, the gap between germline ends came to 11 bases. The length of the CDR3 is 13 residues. CDR1 is MNHNY, CDR2 SVGAGI, per germline (reference sequence).